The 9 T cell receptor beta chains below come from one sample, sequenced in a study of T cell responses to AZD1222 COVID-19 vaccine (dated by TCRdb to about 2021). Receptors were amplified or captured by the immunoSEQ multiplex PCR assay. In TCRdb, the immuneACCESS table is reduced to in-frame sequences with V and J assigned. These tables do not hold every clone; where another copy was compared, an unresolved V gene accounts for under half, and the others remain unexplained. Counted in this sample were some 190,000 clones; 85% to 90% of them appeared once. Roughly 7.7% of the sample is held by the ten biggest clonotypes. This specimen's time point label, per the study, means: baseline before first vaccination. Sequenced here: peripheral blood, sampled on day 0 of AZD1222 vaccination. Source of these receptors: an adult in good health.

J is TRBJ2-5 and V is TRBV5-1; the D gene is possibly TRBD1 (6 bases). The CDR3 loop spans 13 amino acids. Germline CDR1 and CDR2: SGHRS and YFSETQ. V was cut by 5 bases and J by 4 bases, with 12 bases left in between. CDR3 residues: CASSYGQRETQYF. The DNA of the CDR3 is TGCGCCAGCAGTTACGGACAGCGAGAGACCCAGTACTTC.

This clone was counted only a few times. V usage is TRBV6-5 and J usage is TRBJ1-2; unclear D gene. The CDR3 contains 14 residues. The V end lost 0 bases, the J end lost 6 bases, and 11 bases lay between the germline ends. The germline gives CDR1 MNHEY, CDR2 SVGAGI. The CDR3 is CASSYSSRVDGYTF. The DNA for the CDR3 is TGTGCCAGCAGTTACTCGAGTCGGGTGGATGGCTACACCTTC.

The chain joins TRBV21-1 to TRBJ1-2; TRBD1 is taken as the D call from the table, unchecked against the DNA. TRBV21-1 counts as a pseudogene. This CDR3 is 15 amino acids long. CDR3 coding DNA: TGTGCCAGCAGCAAAGAGGCGGGACAGCTCTATGGCTACACCTTC. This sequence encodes CASSKEAGQLYGYTF.

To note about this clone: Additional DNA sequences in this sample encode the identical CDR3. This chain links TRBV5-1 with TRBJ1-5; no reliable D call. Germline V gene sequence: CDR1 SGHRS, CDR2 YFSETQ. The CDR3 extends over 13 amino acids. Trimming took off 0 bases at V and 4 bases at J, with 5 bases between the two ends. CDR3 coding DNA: TGCGCCAGCAGCTTGGACGGAAATCAGCCCCAGCATTTT. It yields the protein CASSLDGNQPQHF.

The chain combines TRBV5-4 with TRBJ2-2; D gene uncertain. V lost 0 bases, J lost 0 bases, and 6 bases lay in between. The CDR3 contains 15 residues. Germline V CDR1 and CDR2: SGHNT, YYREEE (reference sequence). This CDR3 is CASSLELANTGELFF. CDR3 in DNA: TGTGCCAGCAGCTTGGAACTTGCGAACACCGGGGAGCTGTTTTTT.

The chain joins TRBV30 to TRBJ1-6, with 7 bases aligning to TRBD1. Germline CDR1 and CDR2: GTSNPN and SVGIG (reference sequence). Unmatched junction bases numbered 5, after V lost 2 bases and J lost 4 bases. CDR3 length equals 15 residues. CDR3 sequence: CAWSPPDRYNSPLHF. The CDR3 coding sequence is TGTGCCTGGAGTCCCCCGGACAGGTATAATTCACCCCTCCACTTT.

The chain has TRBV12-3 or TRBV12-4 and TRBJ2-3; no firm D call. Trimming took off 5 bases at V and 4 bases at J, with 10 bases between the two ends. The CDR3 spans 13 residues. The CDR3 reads CASSLGSADTQYF. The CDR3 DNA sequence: TGTGCCAGCAGTCTTGGGTCTGCAGATACGCAGTATTTT.

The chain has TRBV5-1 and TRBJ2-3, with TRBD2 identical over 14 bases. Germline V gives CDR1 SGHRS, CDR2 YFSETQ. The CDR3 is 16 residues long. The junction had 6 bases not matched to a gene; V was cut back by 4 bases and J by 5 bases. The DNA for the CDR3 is TGCGCCAGCAGCGTGCTCGGGACTAGCGGGGGAGATACGCAGTATTTT. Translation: CASSVLGTSGGDTQYF.

CDR3 residues: CASTPQVDPYSPYEQYF. The CDR3, as DNA: TGTGCCAGCACCCCCCAGGTAGATCCCTATAGCCCCTACGAGCAGTACTTC. V is TRBV28 and J is TRBJ2-7; D gene unclear. The length of the CDR3 is 17 residues. Looked up from germline, CDR1 is MDHEN and CDR2 is SYDVKM. Between the trimmed V and J ends, which lost 7 bases and 2 bases, there was a span of 24 bases.